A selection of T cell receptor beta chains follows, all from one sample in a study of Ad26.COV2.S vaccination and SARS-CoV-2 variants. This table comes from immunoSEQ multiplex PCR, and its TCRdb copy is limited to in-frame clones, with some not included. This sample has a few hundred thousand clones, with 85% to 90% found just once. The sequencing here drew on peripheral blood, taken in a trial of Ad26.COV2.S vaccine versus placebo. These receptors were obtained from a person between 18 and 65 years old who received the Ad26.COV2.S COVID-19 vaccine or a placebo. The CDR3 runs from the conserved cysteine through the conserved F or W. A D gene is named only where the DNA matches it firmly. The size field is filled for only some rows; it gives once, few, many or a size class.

CASSLGTGAGYEQYF	TGCGCCAGCAGCTTGGGGACAGGGGCAGGGTACGAGCAGTACTTC	TRBV5-1	TRBD1	TRBJ2-7	.
CASSFGPRDTEAFF	TGTGCCAGCAGCTTCGGTCCTCGGGACACTGAAGCTTTCTTT	TRBV13	.	TRBJ1-1	.
CASSILGLADNEQFF	TGCGCCAGCAGCATCCTGGGACTAGCGGACAATGAGCAGTTCTTC	TRBV4-3	TRBD2	TRBJ2-1	.
CASSRMALGNTIYF	TGTGCCAGCAGCCGGATGGCCTTGGGAAACACCATATATTTT	TRBV5-4	.	TRBJ1-3	.
CASSPPAGSDYGYTF	TGTGCCAGCTCACCACCGGCGGGGTCCGACTATGGCTACACCTTC	TRBV18	.	TRBJ1-2	.
CASRDPGQGTNEQYF	TGTGCCAGCAGGGACCCCGGACAGGGGACGAACGAGCAGTACTTC	TRBV6-6	TRBD1	TRBJ2-7	.
CASSFGADGALYGYTF	TGTGCCAGCAGCTTTGGGGCGGACGGCGCCCTCTATGGCTACACCTTC	TRBV7-9	.	TRBJ1-2	.
CASPDRPSSGANVLTF	TGTGCCAGCCCGGACAGACCGAGCTCTGGGGCCAACGTCCTGACTTTC	TRBV2	.	TRBJ2-6	.
CASSLGRDINHGNTIYF	TGTGCCAGCAGTTTGGGTCGGGACATAAATCATGGAAACACCATATATTTT	TRBV28	.	TRBJ1-3	.
CASSDPGRDLSYEQYF	TGTGCCAGCAGTGATCCCGGGAGGGACCTTTCCTACGAGCAGTACTTC	TRBV2	TRBD2	TRBJ2-7	.
CASSLPYQETQYF	TGCGCCAGCAGCTTGCCTTACCAAGAGACCCAGTACTTC	TRBV5-1	.	TRBJ2-5	.
CASSDRGDSPLHF	TGCGCCAGCAGCGACAGGGGTGATTCACCCCTCCACTTT	TRBV4-1	TRBD1	TRBJ1-6	few
CSGDLNTEAFF	TGCAGTGGCGACCTGAACACTGAAGCTTTCTTT	TRBV20-1	.	TRBJ1-1	.
CASSSSRPGELFF	TGTGCCAGCAGCTCCTCCCGACCCGGGGAGCTGTTTTTT	TRBV7-3	.	TRBJ2-2	.
CASSDTGTSTDTQYF	TGTGCCAGCAGCGACACCGGGACTAGCACAGATACGCAGTATTTT	TRBV13	.	TRBJ2-3	.
CATRDRQNQPQHF	TGTGCCACCAGGGACAGGCAAAATCAGCCCCAGCATTTT	TRBV2	TRBD1	TRBJ1-5	.
CAWRPQGVPHF	TGTGCCTGGAGACCGCAGGGGGTTCCCCACTTT	TRBV30	TRBD1	TRBJ1-6	few
CASSRTGTGHQPQHF	TGTGCCAGCAGTAGGACCGGGACAGGGCATCAGCCCCAGCATTTT	TRBV6-5	TRBD1	TRBJ1-5	.
CASSHSGAPNQETQYF	TGTGCCAGCAGCCACTCCGGGGCCCCCAACCAAGAGACCCAGTACTTC	TRBV14	.	TRBJ2-5	.
CASSPRDRGELFF	TGTGCCAGCAGCCCTCGGGACCGCGGGGAGCTGTTTTTT	TRBV7-9	.	TRBJ2-2	.
CVLSDLDPYGYTF	TGTGTTCTTTCGGACCTTGACCCCTATGGCTACACCTTC	TRBV30	.	TRBJ1-2	.
CASSLALGALYMNTEAFF	TGTGCCAGCAGCTTAGCGTTGGGGGCCTTATACATGAACACTGAAGCTTTCTTT	TRBV7-6	.	TRBJ1-1	.
CASSLGTVYEQYF	TGTGCCAGCAGCCTTGGGACAGTCTACGAGCAGTACTTC	TRBV11-2	TRBD1	TRBJ2-7	.
CASTPWGNYEQYF	TGTGCCAGCACCCCTTGGGGAAACTACGAGCAGTACTTC	TRBV6-5	.	TRBJ2-7	.
CASKETGIINTEAFF	TGTGCCAGCAAGGAGACAGGGATCATAAACACTGAAGCTTTCTTT	TRBV6-6	TRBD1	TRBJ1-1	.
CASSQDLGNQPQHF	TGCGCCAGCAGCCAAGATTTAGGGAATCAGCCCCAGCATTTT	TRBV4-3	.	TRBJ1-5	.
CASRRQGPYNEKLFF	TGTGCAAGTCGCCGACAGGGTCCTTATAATGAAAAACTGTTTTTT	TRBV12-2	.	TRBJ1-4	.
CASSERGGLDTGELFF	TGCGCCAGCAGTGAGAGGGGGGGCCTGGACACCGGGGAGCTGTTTTTT	TRBV10-1	.	TRBJ2-2	.
CASSAVEGLYGYTF	TGTGCCAGCAGCGCGGTGGAGGGACTCTATGGCTACACCTTC	TRBV9	.	TRBJ1-2	.
CASSSGTESTDTQYF	TGTGCCAGCAGCTCCGGGACAGAAAGCACAGATACGCAGTATTTT	TRBV7-2	TRBD1	TRBJ2-3	once
CASSTRAVDNQPQHF	TGCGCCAGCAGTACCCGGGCGGTCGACAATCAGCCCCAGCATTTT	TRBV4-1	.	TRBJ1-5	few
CASSRARLAGGRTDTQYF	TGCGCCAGCAGCCGGGCCAGACTAGCGGGGGGCCGCACAGATACGCAGTATTTT	TRBV4-1	TRBD2	TRBJ2-3	.
CASSHDRNYEQYF	TGTGCCAGCAGTCACGACAGAAATTACGAGCAGTACTTC	TRBV28	.	TRBJ2-7	.
CASSLIATMNTEAFF	TGTGCCAGCAGCTTAATAGCCACCATGAACACTGAAGCTTTCTTT	TRBV11-3	.	TRBJ1-1	few
CATSGTGEGTDTQYF	TGTGCCACCAGTGGAACGGGGGAGGGCACAGATACGCAGTATTTT	TRBV24-1	.	TRBJ2-3	once
CASSVSGLAAQETQYF	TGTGCCAGCAGTGTATCAGGACTAGCGGCGCAAGAGACCCAGTACTTC	TRBV27	TRBD2	TRBJ2-5	.
CASSQGDRLMVGEQYF	TGCGCCAGCAGCCAAGGGGACAGGCTGATGGTTGGCGAGCAGTACTTC	TRBV4-1	TRBD1	TRBJ2-7	.